The sequence of this T cell receptor beta chain was determined in a study of CD8 T cells in ankylosing spondylitis (TCRdb year 2017). Broadly, across the study: To find TCR variants linked to disease, the study profiled T cell receptor beta repertoires in ankylosing spondylitis patients and healthy donors. The whole study cohort included over 85 healthy donors and about two dozen ankylosing spondylitis patients. Peripheral blood was sampled, and synovial fluid was additionally collected from ankylosing spondylitis patients. The full study reports these points: A CD8+ phenotype was shown by the disease-linked clones, which were found at relatively low frequencies in peripheral blood. The disease-linked clones were reported to be significantly enriched in matched synovial fluid samples from ankylosing spondylitis patients. A TCR beta motif made up of several highly homologous amino acid variants appeared to be characteristic of blood from ankylosing spondylitis patients. Some motif variants had previously been reported in the synovial fluid and blood of reactive arthritis patients, which suggests shared mechanisms of disease initiation.

The cysteine opens and the phenylalanine closes a CDR3 of 18 amino acids. The retained sequence is limited to the CDR3, 54 bases, with the frame set at the first base. Trimmed from V: 8 bases; trimmed from J: 0 bases; junction bases lacking a gene match: 13. CDR1 is given as PRHDT and CDR2 as FYEKMQ, both from the germline V gene (reference sequence). Instrument used: Illumina HiSeq 2500. Quantitative 5'-RACE with molecular barcodes was the method used to prepare the TCR beta libraries. For the original study's pipeline: Disease-linked TCR variants were identified with a new computational method built on a probabilistic model of VDJ rearrangement. TCRdb trimmed the raw reads at Q25, called clones with MiXCR and kept productive beta chains. Each entry is one CDR3 protein sequence, shown with its most common DNA and genes. The V and J calls follow TCRdb's processing rather than the paper's. The sample profile shows more than 600,000 distinct CDR3 sequences; 15% to 20% of them were found once. Around a fifth of the sample belongs to the ten largest clones.

With respect to this clonotype: Its specific antigen is unknown. No base qualities exist here, and no much larger clone lies one base off it.

Sequenced sample: blood, either unsorted or a sorted T cell fraction (not recorded which). This receptor was obtained from a male donor with ankylosing spondylitis. The chain employs TRBV13 and TRBJ2-3, with 11 junctional bases fitting TRBD2. The DNA sequence is as follows: TGTGCCAGCTGCCCCGGACTAGCGGGCCCCCTGAGCACAGATACGCAGTATTTT. It specifies CASCPGLAGPLSTDTQYF.